The 10 T cell receptor beta chains below were found in one sample sequenced in a study of blood T cell repertoires in COVID-19 (dated by TCRdb to the early 2020s). To prepare the library, the immunoSEQ multiplex PCR assay was applied. As stored in TCRdb, this immuneACCESS dataset retains in-frame rearrangements with V and J assigned. A fraction of the clones does not appear; measured against another copy, unresolved V genes explain less than half of the discrepancy, and the remainder lacks a known reason. The sample table holds 45,000 to 65,000 clones, of which 91% were seen once. The ten largest clonotypes hold approximately 8.1% of the sample. Sequences were obtained from peripheral blood. The receptors derive from a human donor in a cohort sampled during active COVID-19.

V gene TRBV6-6 combines with J gene TRBJ2-3; 11 bases fit TRBD1. J was trimmed by 3 bases and V by 8 bases; bases with no gene match: 4. Per germline, CDR1 MNHNY and CDR2 SVGAGI (reference sequence). The CDR3 length is 14 residues. DNA for the CDR3: TGTGCCAGCCACGGACAGGGGGCGACAGATACGCAGTATTTT. Amino acids: CASHGQGATDTQYF.

This chain links TRBV4-3 with TRBJ1-4; 7 positions agree with TRBD1. Germline V gene sequence: CDR1 LGHNA, CDR2 YSLEER. The CDR3 totals 15 residues. V lost 0 bases, J lost 8 bases, and 6 bases stayed unmatched. CDR3 bases: TGCGCCAGCAGCCAAGAAAGAGCAGGGGGGGAAAAACTGTTTTTT. Translated, it gives CASSQERAGGEKLFF.

The chain links TRBV5-1 to TRBJ2-7; the D is unclear. Trimming removed 0 bases at V and 3 bases at J, with 10 bases between. The germline CDR1 and CDR2 sequences are SGHRS and YFSETQ. The CDR3 totals 14 residues. In nucleotides, the CDR3 is TGCGCCAGCAGCTTGGGCCTTACTTACTACGAGCAGTACTTC. Translating it yields CASSLGLTYYEQYF.

The chain carries TRBV6-5 and TRBJ1-2, with 8 nucleotides matching TRBD1. V dropped 6 bases and J dropped 5; count of bases not matched to a gene: 8. The CDR3 has 14 residues. The germline V gene encodes CDR1 MNHEY and CDR2 SVGAGI. DNA for the CDR3: TGTGCCAGCAGGACCCAGGGGGCAATATATGGCTACACCTTC. As protein: CASRTQGAIYGYTF.

The rearrangement links TRBV9 to TRBJ1-2, with D unresolved. The CDR3 length is 13 residues. Germline CDR1 reads SGDLS; CDR2 reads YYNGEE. Trimming pared 6 bases from V and 5 bases from J, leaving 14 bases between. CDR3 residues: CASTPAPGYGYTF. DNA for the CDR3: TGTGCCAGCACGCCAGCCCCGGGTTATGGCTACACCTTC. The entire variable domain, with the rest obtained from reference TRBV9 and TRBJ1-2, is as follows: DSGVTQTPKHLITATGQRVTLRCSPRSGDLSVYWYQQSLDQGLQFLIQYYNGEERAKGNILERFSAQQFPDLHSELNLSSLELGDSALYFCASTPAPGYGYTFGSGTRLTVV.

This clone was detected only a few times. The rearrangement uses TRBV30 and TRBJ2-7, with 8 bases lining up with TRBD1. The CDR3 sequence is 16 residues long. V lost 3 bases and J lost 6; bases outside the gene matches: 16. The germline V gene encodes CDR1 GTSNPN and CDR2 SVGIG (reference sequence). The CDR3 here is CAWSFTRTGLYAEQYF. For the CDR3, the DNA is TGTGCCTGGAGCTTTACCAGGACAGGGTTATACGCCGAGCAGTACTTC. Full variable domain (rest looked up from reference TRBV30 and TRBJ2-7): SQTIHQWPATLVQPVGSPLSLECTVEGTSNPNLYWYRQAAGRGLQLLFYSVGIGQISSEVPQNLSASRPQDRQFILSSKKLLLSDSGFYLCAWSFTRTGLYAEQYFGPGTRLTVT.

This clone came up a few times. The rearrangement joins TRBV2 to TRBJ2-1; no reliable D call. The CDR3 has 14 residues. V lost 2 bases, J lost 5 bases, and 10 bases lay in between. Germline V CDR1 and CDR2: SNHLY, FYNNEI. CDR3: CASSENKPDNEQFF. For the CDR3, the DNA is TGTGCCAGCAGTGAAAATAAGCCCGACAATGAGCAGTTCTTC. The full variable domain, with the rest looked up from reference TRBV2 and TRBJ2-1, is EPEVTQTPSHQVTQMGQEVILRCVPISNHLYFYWYRQILGQKVEFLVSFYNNEISEKSEIFDDQFSVERPDGSNFTLKIRSTKLEDSAMYFCASSENKPDNEQFFGPGTRLTVL.

Concerning this clone itself: The sample contains more than one DNA sequence encoding this CDR3. J is TRBJ2-3 and V is TRBV19; 11 positions agree with TRBD1. The CDR3 runs to 16 residues. CDR1 is LNHDA and CDR2 is SQIVND in the germline V gene (reference sequence). V lost 5 bases and J lost 2; bases outside the gene matches: 6. The CDR3 loop is CASSLGQGASTDTQYF. In DNA, the CDR3 is TGTGCCAGTAGTCTAGGACAGGGGGCTTCCACAGATACGCAGTATTTT.

This chain connects TRBV4-2 to TRBJ2-2, with 7 bases fitting TRBD2. CDR3 length: 19 residues. After removal of 1 base from V and 1 base from J, the junction contained 12 bases not matched to a gene. Germline V lookup: CDR1 LGHNA, CDR2 YNFKEQ. Here the CDR3 reads CASSQVPLGGSVNTGELFF. As DNA, the CDR3 is TGTGCCAGCAGCCAAGTTCCCTTGGGCGGGAGCGTGAACACCGGGGAGCTGTTTTTT.

The rearrangement uses TRBV27 and TRBJ2-7, with 12 positions matching TRBD1. V lost 2 bases, J lost 6 bases, and 2 bases stayed unmatched. The CDR3 loop spans 14 amino acids. Per germline, CDR1 MNHEY and CDR2 SMNVEV (reference sequence). CDR3 nucleotides: TGTGCCAGCAGTTTAGGGACAGGGGGCCTCGAGCAGTACTTC. Amino acid sequence: CASSLGTGGLEQYF.